Below, 26 T cell receptor beta chains from the same sample are listed, as sequenced in a study of CD8 T cells in ankylosing spondylitis. General observations from the study: Seemingly distinctive of ankylosing spondylitis blood was a TCR beta motif formed by eight highly homologous variants.

Each CDR3 protein gets one entry after TCRdb re-called the 5' RACE reads with MiXCR. The sample includes fewer than 550,000 distinct CDR3 sequences, approximately 5.3% of them seen just once. Their target antigens are unknown. Sequenced sample: blood, either unsorted or a sorted T cell fraction (not recorded which). The receptors were gathered from a male donor with ankylosing spondylitis.

This clonotype was observed at least ten times. The chain uses TRBV6-5 and TRBJ1-3; no clear D gene. Germline V lookup: CDR1 MNHEY, CDR2 SVGAGI. The CDR3 runs to 13 residues. Deletions cut 4 bases from V and 3 bases from J, with 7 bases between. The CDR3 DNA is TGTGCCAGCAGTTCTTATCTTGGAAACACCATATATTTT. Amino acid sequence: CASSSYLGNTIYF.

The sample holds many counts of this clonotype. The J gene is TRBJ2-2, the V gene TRBV6-2 or TRBV6-3, with D unresolved. The CDR3 consists of 17 residues. Germline V gene data show CDR1 as MNHEY and CDR2 as SVGEGT. Trimming took 5 bases from V and 3 from J, leaving 19 bases between them. CDR3 coding DNA: TGTGCCAGCAGTGTACAGACCACACCGCACTACACCGGGGAGCTGTTTTTT. This translates into CASSVQTTPHYTGELFF.

This clonotype was detected ten times or more. This sequence joins TRBV27 and TRBJ1-3; no clear D. The CDR3 is 13 amino acids. The V gene lost 2 bases and the J gene lost 4 bases, with 6 bases spanning the gap. CDR1 and CDR2 from the germline V gene are MNHEY and SMNVEV (reference sequence). CDR3: CASSLMRGNTIYF. The CDR3 bases are TGTGCCAGCAGTTTAATGAGGGGAAACACCATATATTTT.

The chain couples TRBV7-2 to TRBJ2-7; 10 nucleotides line up with TRBD2. The CDR3 has 16 amino acids. In germline, CDR1 is SGHTA, CDR2 FQGNSA. The junction had 12 bases not matched to a gene; V was cut back by 7 bases and J by 3 bases. The CDR3 region has the DNA TGTGCCAGCACCTACATTAGCGGGAGGATTATCTACGAGCAGTACTTC. This gives the protein CASTYISGRIIYEQYF.

In this sample, this clonotype turned up many times. The rearrangement uses TRBV6-2 or TRBV6-3 and TRBJ1-2; D possibly corresponds to TRBD1 (5 bases). Germline V CDR1 and CDR2: MNHEY, SVGEGT. This CDR3 is 15 amino acids long. Trimming took off 1 base at V and 4 bases at J, with 13 bases between the two ends. The CDR3 loop is CASSYWSQGGYGYTF. DNA of the CDR3: TGTGCCAGCAGTTACTGGTCTCAGGGTGGCTATGGCTACACCTTC.

This clonotype has more than one count but fewer than ten. The J gene is TRBJ1-6, the V gene TRBV7-6; 11 nucleotides line up with TRBD1. Per the germline V gene, CDR1 is SGHVS and CDR2 is FNYEAQ. Trimming at V came to 5 bases and at J to 8 bases, leaving 5 bases not matched to a gene. The CDR3 has 15 amino acids. In nucleotides, the CDR3 is TGTGCCAGCAGCCCTGGACAGGGGGCATATTCACCCCTCCACTTT. Its protein is CASSPGQGAYSPLHF.

This clonotype was counted only a few times. J is TRBJ2-1 and V is TRBV7-2, with D hard to call. The CDR3 extends over 15 amino acids. The germline V and J ends were trimmed by 3 bases and 3 bases, with 12 bases remaining between them. Per the germline V gene, CDR1 is SGHTA and CDR2 is FQGNSA. CDR3 loop: CASSLAELIYNEQFF. CDR3 DNA: TGTGCCAGCAGCTTGGCGGAGCTGATCTACAATGAGCAGTTCTTC.

This clonotype showed up many times. The chain joins TRBV20-1 to TRBJ2-7, with D hard to call. This CDR3 region has 14 residues. V was pared by 0 bases and J by 5 bases, with 14 bases between. The germline gives CDR1 DFQATT, CDR2 SNEGSKA (reference sequence). In DNA, the CDR3 is TGCAGTGCTAGAGATCGCGGCTCTGGGGACGAGCAGTACTTC. It specifies CSARDRGSGDEQYF.

This clonotype has at least ten counts. The chain uses TRBV2 and TRBJ2-5; D is uncertain. The CDR3 runs to 16 residues. From germline, CDR1 is SNHLY and CDR2 FYNNEI. V lost 6 bases and J lost 5, with 22 bases in between. CDR3 region: CASSPLTPRLGETQYF. CDR3 DNA sequence: TGTGCCAGCAGCCCTTTAACCCCACGGCTGGGGGAGACCCAGTACTTC.

This clonotype was recorded at least ten times. The chain employs TRBV5-5 and TRBJ1-6; D is ambiguous. Deletions cut 0 bases from V and 0 bases from J, with 7 bases between. CDR1 and CDR2 (germline): SGHKS, YYEKEE (reference sequence). The CDR3 runs 16 residues. CDR3 region: CASSLAPSSYNSPLHF. The CDR3 region has the DNA TGTGCCAGCAGCTTGGCCCCGAGCTCCTATAATTCACCCCTCCACTTT.

This clonotype was observed many times. The chain employs TRBV6-1 and TRBJ1-6, with no clear D. Trimming took 10 bases from V and 14 from J, leaving 21 bases between them. In germline, CDR1 is MNHNS, CDR2 SASEGT. This CDR3 comprises 13 residues. In DNA, the CDR3 is TGTGCCACTACACAATCCCGGGGTGTGTCCCTCCACTTT. Translation: CATTQSRGVSLHF.

This clonotype was detected many times. The chain uses TRBV10-2 and TRBJ2-7; 12 nucleotides align to TRBD2. Trimming cost V 8 bases and J 3 bases; bases outside gene matches: 2. The CDR3 length is 13 residues. Germline lookup yields CDR1 WSHSY and CDR2 SAAADI. CDR3 amino acids: CASLLAGGYEQYF. The CDR3 DNA sequence: TGCGCCAGCCTACTAGCGGGAGGCTACGAGCAGTACTTC.

In this sample, this clonotype turned up many times. The V call is TRBV5-5, the J call TRBJ1-1; D is unresolved. The CDR3 runs 14 residues. Germline-derived CDR1 and CDR2 are SGHKS and YYEKEE (reference sequence). With 4 bases removed from V and 1 base from J, the gap between germline ends came to 11 bases. Written as DNA, the CDR3 is TGTGCCAGCAGCCAACTCTCGGGGAACACTGAAGCTTTCTTT. It yields the protein CASSQLSGNTEAFF.

This clonotype was observed many times. This chain links TRBV6-2 or TRBV6-3 with TRBJ2-5, with 12 bases matching TRBD2. From germline, CDR1 is MNHEY and CDR2 SVGEGT. V was clipped by 5 bases and J by 5 bases; unmatched bases: 9. The CDR3 has 16 amino acids. The DNA for the CDR3 is TGTGCCAGCAGTAATCCTAGCGGGGGGGCGATGGAGACCCAGTACTTC. Protein sequence: CASSNPSGGAMETQYF.

This clonotype was picked up a small number of times. CDR3 region: CASSSNFPDTQYF. For the CDR3, the DNA is TGTGCCAGCAGTTCGAATTTCCCAGATACGCAGTATTTT. The chain couples TRBV7-9 to TRBJ2-3; D remains ambiguous. Trimming pared 6 bases from V and 4 bases from J, leaving 11 bases between. This CDR3 comprises 13 residues. Looked up from germline, CDR1 is SEHNR and CDR2 is FQNEAQ (reference sequence).

This clonotype was detected ten times or more. The chain couples TRBV28 to TRBJ2-7, with 11 bases matching TRBD2. The germline V gene has CDR1 MDHEN and CDR2 SYDVKM. The CDR3 consists of 18 residues. Unmatched junction bases numbered 14, after V lost 7 bases and J lost 0 bases. The CDR3 DNA follows: TGTGCCAGCACTAGTCCGGGACTAGCGGTTCTGAGCTCCTACGAGCAGTACTTC. This translates into CASTSPGLAVLSSYEQYF. Filled out from reference TRBV28 and TRBJ2-7, the complete variable domain reads DVKVTQSSRYLVKRTGEKVFLECVQDMDHENMFWYRQDPGLGLRLIYFSYDVKMKEKGDIPEGYSVSREKKERFSLILESASTNQTSMYLCASTSPGLAVLSSYEQYFGPGTRLTVT.

This clonotype occurred a few times. The CDR3 loop is CASSLSGAGNTGELFF. In DNA, the CDR3 is TGTGCCAGCAGTTTAAGTGGGGCCGGGAACACCGGGGAGCTGTTTTTT. The chain uses TRBV28 and TRBJ2-2; maybe TRBD1 (5 bases). Germline CDR1 and CDR2: MDHEN and SYDVKM. Trimming removed 2 bases from V and 1 base from J, with 11 bases in between. The CDR3 runs 16 residues.

This clonotype was seen repeatedly, ten times or more. This chain joins TRBV6-1 and TRBJ1-1; the D gene is possibly TRBD1 (5 bases). CDR3 length: 13 residues. V lost 6 bases to trimming and J lost 7 bases, with 15 bases between them. Germline CDR1 reads MNHNS; CDR2 reads SASEGT. The DNA for the CDR3 is TGTGCCAGCAGCCCAGGACATGCAATTGAAGCTTTCTTT. This encodes CASSPGHAIEAFF.

The sample holds many counts of this clonotype. The chain employs TRBV12-3 or TRBV12-4 and TRBJ1-6; D might be TRBD1 (6 bases). The V and J ends lost 6 bases and 3 bases respectively, with 12 bases between them. CDR3 size: 15 residues. In DNA, the CDR3 is TGTGCCAGCAGCAGGACAGATTTCTATAATTCACCCCTCCACTTT. This codes for CASSRTDFYNSPLHF.

V usage is TRBV7-6 and J usage is TRBJ1-4; a weak D match, TRBD1 (6 bases). This CDR3 has 14 amino acids. Germline CDR1 reads SGHVS; CDR2 reads FNYEAQ. The V end lost 2 bases, the J end lost 3 bases, and 7 bases lay between the germline ends. CDR3 sequence: CASSLPGANEKLFF. As DNA, the CDR3 is TGTGCCAGCAGCTTACCAGGGGCTAATGAAAAACTGTTTTTT.

The chain links TRBV6-2 or TRBV6-3 to TRBJ1-6; D remains unclear. Germline loops: CDR1 MNHEY, CDR2 SVGEGT. The CDR3 has 15 amino acids. The V and J ends lost 6 bases and 3 bases respectively, with 12 bases between them. The CDR3 loop reads CASRNQRDYNSPLHF. The CDR3 nucleotides read TGTGCCAGCAGGAACCAACGGGACTATAATTCACCCCTCCACTTT.

This clonotype was found many times. This sequence joins TRBV12-3 or TRBV12-4 and TRBJ2-7; TRBD1 matches 7 bases. The CDR3 length is 14 residues. V was clipped by 5 bases and J by 2 bases; unmatched bases: 6. CDR3: CASSPRDSTYEQYF. In DNA, the CDR3 is TGTGCCAGCAGTCCCCGGGACAGCACCTACGAGCAGTACTTC.

This clonotype was observed at least ten times. The chain employs TRBV4-3 and TRBJ1-1, with TRBD1 matching 9 bases. The CDR3 contains 16 residues. V lost 0 bases and J lost 3; bases outside the gene matches: 5. Germline lookup yields CDR1 LGHNA and CDR2 YSLEER. CDR3 residues: CASSQDPGQGYTEAFF. The CDR3 nucleotides read TGCGCCAGCAGCCAAGATCCGGGACAGGGATACACTGAAGCTTTCTTT.

In this sample, this clonotype turned up many times. The chain combines TRBV4-1 with TRBJ1-5; no reliable D call. In germline, CDR1 is MGHRA, CDR2 YSYEKL. CDR3 length equals 15 residues. Trimming cost V 1 base and J 0 bases, with 7 bases left between them. CDR3 sequence (DNA): TGCGCCAGCAGCCAAGTCTTCCATAGCAATCAGCCCCAGCATTTT. It translates to CASSQVFHSNQPQHF.

This clonotype has ten or more counts. J is TRBJ2-1 and V is TRBV5-6, with 10 bases that match TRBD2. Germline V gives CDR1 SGHDT, CDR2 YYEEEE. This CDR3 has 16 residues. Trimming cost V 2 bases and J 2 bases; bases outside gene matches: 4. The CDR3 loop is CASSLLAGKPYNEQFF. The DNA of the CDR3 is TGTGCCAGCAGCTTACTAGCGGGGAAGCCCTACAATGAGCAGTTCTTC.

The genes are TRBV18 and TRBJ2-2; D gene unclear. V lost 2 bases to trimming and J lost 1 base, with 2 bases between them. The CDR3 extends over 13 amino acids. Looked up from germline, CDR1 is KGHSH and CDR2 is LQKENI. As DNA, the CDR3 is TGTGCCAGCTCACCAATGAACACCGGGGAGCTGTTTTTT. It codes for CASSPMNTGELFF.